Each of the 7 T cell receptor beta chains below was sequenced from the same sample in a study of a mutant IDH1 vaccine in newly diagnosed glioma (dated by TCRdb to about 2021). Explained via the paper, the time point label denotes: baseline, week 1 (first vaccination visit). The sample's treatment or condition label, decoded: pre-vaccination baseline after standard-of-care therapy. The library was built by means of the immunoSEQ multiplex PCR assay. TCRdb carries this immuneACCESS record with in-frame sequences only. Its versions omit some clonotypes, under half of them owing to an unresolved V gene in the studies checked, with the rest unexplained. The table for this sample lists about 88,000 clones; roughly 82% of them were counted only once. Clones ranked in the top ten supply about 5.1% of the sample. This sample comprised PBMCs, obtained from a glioma patient treated with radiotherapy, temozolomide or both. The source is a man in his forties with glioma. Some clones in this sample may be carry-over from other donors' samples.

This clone was counted a single time. The V call is TRBV5-4, the J call TRBJ1-2; D is perhaps TRBD1 (5 bases). The ends were cut back, 2 bases at V and 7 bases at J, with 12 bases in the middle. Looked up from germline, CDR1 is SGHNT and CDR2 is YYREEE (reference sequence). CDR3 size: 13 residues. The CDR3 DNA follows: TGTGCCAGCAGCTTCGGGCAGGGACGTGGCTACACCTTC. This translates into CASSFGQGRGYTF.

This clone has just one count. V and J are TRBV9 and TRBJ1-1, with TRBD1 matching 8 bases. This CDR3 has 15 amino acids. Germline V gene sequence: CDR1 SGDLS, CDR2 YYNGEE. V shed 3 bases and J 0 bases; nucleotides not matched to a gene: 4. In DNA, the CDR3 is TGTGCCAGCAGCGGACGGGACAGGTTGAACACTGAAGCTTTCTTT. It yields the protein CASSGRDRLNTEAFF.

The chain links TRBV19 to TRBJ1-1, with D unclear. Germline V gives CDR1 LNHDA, CDR2 SQIVND (reference sequence). Trimming took 3 bases from V and 2 from J, leaving 10 bases between them. The CDR3 length is 14 residues. CDR3: CASSIRAVNTEAFF. CDR3 coding DNA: TGTGCCAGTAGTATTAGGGCAGTAAACACTGAAGCTTTCTTT.

The J gene is TRBJ2-1, the V gene TRBV25-1; D gene unclear. V lost 5 bases and J lost 1, with 9 bases in between. Germline loops: CDR1 MGHDK, CDR2 SYGVNS. This CDR3 is built from 14 residues. The CDR3 protein is CASSRTISYNEQFF. The CDR3 DNA is TGTGCCAGCAGTCGAACTATTTCCTACAATGAGCAGTTCTTC. Using reference TRBV25-1 and TRBJ2-1 for the parts outside the CDR3, the full variable domain is EADIYQTPRYLVIGTGKKITLECSQTMGHDKMYWYQQDPGMELHLIHYSYGVNSTEKGDLSSESTVSRIRTEHFPLTLESARPSHTSQYLCASSRTISYNEQFFGPGTRLTVL.

The rearrangement uses TRBV6-6 and TRBJ1-1; D uncertain. The ends were cut back, 0 bases at V and 0 bases at J, with 5 bases in the middle. Germline V gene data show CDR1 as MNHNY and CDR2 as SVGAGI (reference sequence). The CDR3 consists of 14 residues. This CDR3 reads CASSYSSMNTEAFF. The DNA for the CDR3 is TGTGCCAGCAGTTACTCATCGATGAACACTGAAGCTTTCTTT.

The chain uses TRBV11-3 and TRBJ1-1; D is undetermined. V lost 3 bases to trimming and J lost 0 bases, with 5 bases between them. This CDR3 comprises 13 residues. Germline-derived CDR1 and CDR2 are SGHNT and YENEEA. CDR3 in DNA: TGTGCCAGCAGCTTCAGCCTGAACACTGAAGCTTTCTTT. Amino acid sequence: CASSFSLNTEAFF.

This rearrangement joins TRBV29-1 to TRBJ1-2; a possible D gene is TRBD1 (5 bases). Germline V CDR1 and CDR2: SQVTM, ANQGSEA. CDR3 size: 13 residues. The V end was cut by 0 bases, the J end by 6 bases, with 11 bases between. This CDR3 reads CSVEEGGIDGYTF. The DNA for the CDR3 is TGCAGCGTTGAAGAGGGGGGTATTGATGGCTACACCTTC.